This entry describes one T cell receptor beta chain. The junction had 10 bases not matched to a gene; V was cut back by 7 bases and J by 2 bases. The CDR3 is 16 amino acids. The germline gives CDR1 LNHDA, CDR2 SQIVND (reference sequence). Researchers ran the PCR with 60 Vbeta and 13 Jbeta primers. TCRdb's table, derived via immunoSEQ multiplex PCR, lists solely in-frame clones and lacks some. The sample holds about 120,000 clones, roughly 76% seen once. The sample originates from a study of cytomegalovirus exposure and HLA in healthy donors. This chain connects TRBV19 to TRBJ1-3, with 8 positions matching TRBD1. The sample comprised PBMCs. The TCR originated in a woman in her forties or fifties in good health and CMV-seronegative. Here the CDR3 reads CASNRQGTVAGNTIYF. The CDR3 DNA is TGTGCCAGTAATCGACAGGGGACGGTAGCTGGAAACACCATATATTTT.